These 25 T cell receptor beta chains came from one sample sequenced in a study of cytomegalovirus exposure and HLA in healthy donors. PCR involved 60 Vbeta and 13 Jbeta primers. Sequencing used immunoSEQ multiplex PCR; TCRdb keeps in-frame clones, though not all of them. The table lists about 160,000 clones, approximately 80% of them singletons. Sequenced: PBMCs. Receptors were obtained from a male donor in good health and CMV-seropositive.

In this sample, this clone turned up a few times. Other nucleotide sequences from this sample produce the same CDR3. The rearrangement links TRBV11-2 to TRBJ1-2; 8 bases align to TRBD1. The CDR3 totals 13 residues. The V gene end was trimmed by 5 bases and the J gene end by 3 bases; junction bases not matched to a gene: 2. Germline loops: CDR1 SGHAT, CDR2 FQNNGV. DNA of the CDR3: TGTGCCAGCAGCCCGGGACAGGACTATGGCTACACCTTC. This gives the protein CASSPGQDYGYTF. The complete variable domain, with remaining parts taken from reference TRBV11-2 and TRBJ1-2, reads EAGVAQSPRYKIIEKRQSVAFWCNPISGHATLYWYQQILGQGPKLLIQFQNNGVVDDSQLPKDRFSAERLKGVDSTLKIQPAKLEDSAVYLCASSPGQDYGYTFGSGTRLTVV.

The chain has TRBV28 and TRBJ2-1; tentative D call: TRBD2 (5 bases). Looked up from germline, CDR1 is MDHEN and CDR2 is SYDVKM. The CDR3 extends over 13 amino acids. Trimming took off 3 bases at V and 4 bases at J, with 7 bases between the two ends. The CDR3 DNA sequence: TGTGCCAGCAGTTTTTCGGGGTACAATGAGCAGTTCTTC. Translating it yields CASSFSGYNEQFF.

This clone was recorded once. The chain links TRBV29-1 to TRBJ2-1; 8 bases fit TRBD2. Per the germline V gene, CDR1 is SQVTM and CDR2 is ANQGSEA. The CDR3 has 13 amino acids. Germline trimming cut 4 bases from V and 3 bases from J; bases unmatched to any gene: 2. CDR3 protein: CSVASGSYNEQFF. Written as DNA, the CDR3 is TGCAGCGTTGCCAGCGGGAGCTACAATGAGCAGTTCTTC.

This clone has a single count. The chain's CDR3 is CASSVPSGFTDTQYF. CDR3 in DNA: TGTGCCAGCAGCGTACCATCGGGGTTCACAGATACGCAGTATTTT. The chain links TRBV9 to TRBJ2-3; D perhaps matches TRBD2 (5 bases). CDR1 and CDR2 from the germline V gene are SGDLS and YYNGEE. This CDR3 has 15 residues. V was cut by 1 base and J by 2 bases, with 11 bases left in between.

The J gene is TRBJ2-3, the V gene TRBV28; 7 nucleotides match TRBD2. Germline V gives CDR1 MDHEN, CDR2 SYDVKM. The ends lost 2 bases at V and 2 bases at J; junction bases unmatched: 4. The CDR3 is 15 residues long. CDR3 sequence reads: CASSLREGYTDTQYF. CDR3 DNA sequence: TGTGCCAGCAGTTTAAGGGAGGGGTACACAGATACGCAGTATTTT.

A single count supports this clone. The likely explanation is a read error, given a far larger clone one base away. CDR3 coding DNA: TGTGCCAACAGTCCTCTTCAGGGGCATCAGCCCCAGCATTTT. Residues: CANSPLQGHQPQHF. The chain links TRBV28 to TRBJ1-5; TRBD1 might be the D (6 bases). From germline, CDR1 is MDHEN and CDR2 SYDVKM. This CDR3 is 14 amino acids long.

The CDR3: CASSTERTGYNSPLHF. For the CDR3, the DNA is TGTGCCAGTAGTACCGAAAGGACAGGTTACAATTCACCCCTCCACTTT. The chain uses TRBV19 and TRBJ1-6; 7 nucleotides agree with TRBD1. The CDR3 spans 16 residues. Trimming cost V 4 bases and J 7 bases; bases outside gene matches: 10. Germline V gene lookup returns CDR1 LNHDA and CDR2 SQIVND (reference sequence).

This clone was detected only once. The chain carries TRBV27 and TRBJ1-5; 7 bases are a match to TRBD1. The germline gives CDR1 MNHEY, CDR2 SMNVEV (reference sequence). Losses at the gene ends were 3 bases for V and 6 bases for J; bases not matched to a gene: 8. The CDR3 is 15 amino acids. Here the CDR3 DNA reads TGTGCCAGCAGTTTTTTAGGGGGCGGAGGTCAGCCCCAGCATTTT. It specifies CASSFLGGGGQPQHF.

J is TRBJ2-7 and V is TRBV7-2; D is unresolved. In germline, CDR1 is SGHTA, CDR2 FQGNSA. Trimming shortened V by 1 base and J by 6 bases, and 7 bases separated the two germline ends. The CDR3 spans 12 residues. The CDR3 bases are TGTGCCAGCAGCTTAGATACTTCCGAGCAGTACTTC. Its protein product is CASSLDTSEQYF.

CDR3 in DNA: TGTGCCAGTAGAAATTCCGGTGGGCCTGAAGCTTTCTTT. This codes for CASRNSGGPEAFF. V and J are TRBV19 and TRBJ1-1; D is unclear. The V end was cut by 6 bases, the J end by 6 bases, with 14 bases between. The CDR3 covers 13 residues. CDR1 is LNHDA and CDR2 is SQIVND in the germline V gene (reference sequence).

This chain uses TRBV9 with TRBJ1-5; D is perhaps TRBD1 (6 bases). The CDR3 spans 16 residues. Trimming took off 0 bases at V and 3 bases at J, with 13 bases between the two ends. The germline V gene encodes CDR1 SGDLS and CDR2 YYNGEE. The chain's CDR3 is CASSVGGGQNNQPQHF. The CDR3 nucleotides read TGTGCCAGCAGCGTAGGCGGTGGACAGAACAATCAGCCCCAGCATTTT.

On this clone: Compared with germline, one end of the junction differs, possibly owing to a read error. The chain combines TRBV7-9 with TRBJ2-1; 13 bases agree with TRBD2. Germline V gives CDR1 SEHNR, CDR2 FQNEAQ (reference sequence). The CDR3 covers 16 residues. The chain's CDR3 is CSSSPPTSGRANEQFF. In nucleotides, the CDR3 is TGTTCCAGCAGCCCTCCTACTAGCGGGAGGGCCAATGAGCAGTTCTTC.

The CDR3 is CASSSRLAVNTGELFF. In DNA form, the CDR3 reads TGTGCCAGCAGCTCCCGACTAGCGGTGAACACCGGGGAGCTGTTTTTT. This rearrangement joins TRBV7-2 to TRBJ2-2; 9 nucleotides match TRBD2. This CDR3 has 16 residues. The germline V gene encodes CDR1 SGHTA and CDR2 FQGNSA. Trimming removed 4 bases from V and 1 base from J; junction bases left unmatched: 4.

The genes are TRBV6-1 and TRBJ1-2; 7 nucleotides agree with TRBD1. V shed 8 bases and J 0 bases; nucleotides not matched to a gene: 6. This CDR3 region has 14 residues. In germline, CDR1 is MNHNS, CDR2 SASEGT. The CDR3 region is CASEDRWANYGYTF. The CDR3 DNA follows: TGTGCCAGCGAGGACAGGTGGGCTAACTATGGCTACACCTTC.

The chain is built from TRBV13 and TRBJ2-3; 8 bases fit TRBD2. This CDR3 is 13 amino acids long. Germline loops: CDR1 PRHDT, CDR2 FYEKMQ (reference sequence). The J segment lost 7 bases and the V segment lost 4 bases, leaving 4 bases of the junction unmatched. CDR3 nucleotides: TGTGCCAGCAGCTCCCGACTAGCGTATACGCAGTATTTT. It is translated as CASSSRLAYTQYF.

This chain joins TRBV28 and TRBJ2-1, with 8 bases that match TRBD2. Germline assignment: CDR1 MDHEN and CDR2 SYDVKM. This CDR3 region has 12 residues. The V gene end was trimmed by 5 bases and the J gene end by 9 bases; junction bases not matched to a gene: 3. The CDR3 sequence: CASSSSGTEQFF. The CDR3 DNA reads TGTGCCAGCAGTAGTAGCGGGACTGAGCAGTTCTTC.

This chain's CDR3 is CATSRGLAGAYEQYF. CDR3 bases: TGTGCCACCAGCAGGGGACTAGCGGGAGCCTACGAGCAGTACTTC. This chain joins TRBV15 and TRBJ2-7, with TRBD2 identical over 14 bases. The CDR3 spans 15 residues. Germline V gene sequence: CDR1 LNHNV, CDR2 YYDKDF (reference sequence). V lost 3 bases, J lost 2 bases, and 0 bases stayed unmatched.

The chain couples TRBV11-2 to TRBJ2-3, with 9 bases that match TRBD1. This CDR3 comprises 15 residues. Germline CDR1 is SGHAT and CDR2 is FQNNGV. V shed 3 bases and J 2 bases; nucleotides not matched to a gene: 3. The chain's CDR3 is CASSFGDRVTDTQYF. The CDR3 nucleotides are TGTGCCAGCAGCTTCGGGGACAGGGTCACAGATACGCAGTATTTT.

This clone was found once. The rearrangement joins TRBV6-5 to TRBJ2-1, with D perhaps matching TRBD2 (8 bases). This CDR3 spans 14 amino acids. V was shortened by 0 bases and J by 12 bases, with 15 bases between the two germline ends. Germline CDR1 reads MNHEY; CDR2 reads SVGAGI. The CDR3 sequence: CASSYSTGTSWQFF. In DNA, the CDR3 is TGTGCCAGCAGTTACTCGACAGGGACTAGTTGGCAGTTCTTC.

This chain uses TRBV9 with TRBJ2-1, with 9 bases that match TRBD2. CDR3 length: 15 amino acids. The trim removed 4 bases at V and 5 bases at J, leaving 7 bases unmatched. Looked up from germline, CDR1 is SGDLS and CDR2 is YYNGEE. CDR3 in DNA: TGTGCCAGCAGCCTAGGACTAGCGAACAACAATGAGCAGTTCTTC. Translation gives CASSLGLANNNEQFF.

The chain recombines TRBV11-3 with TRBJ2-1, with 9 positions matching TRBD2. Germline loops: CDR1 SGHNT, CDR2 YENEEA. Trimming at V came to 2 bases and at J to 10 bases, leaving 12 bases not matched to a gene. The CDR3 covers 16 residues. Here the CDR3 DNA reads TGTGCCAGCAGCTTAACCGGGCGCGGGAGGGTCGGCGAGCAGTTCTTC. It is translated as CASSLTGRGRVGEQFF.

The chain uses TRBV5-1 and TRBJ1-3; D possibly corresponds to TRBD1 (6 bases). Deletions cut 7 bases from V and 4 bases from J, with 15 bases between. The length of the CDR3 is 14 residues. Germline CDR1 is SGHRS and CDR2 is YFSETQ. CDR3 sequence: CASGMGAPGNTIYF. The CDR3 nucleotides are TGCGCCAGCGGAATGGGGGCGCCAGGAAACACCATATATTTT.

The chain combines TRBV6-1 with TRBJ2-7; TRBD1 matches 10 bases. V gave up 1 base and J gave up 1 base; unmatched junction bases: 7. Germline V gives CDR1 MNHNS, CDR2 SASEGT. CDR3 length equals 17 residues. In DNA, the CDR3 is TGTGCCAGCAGTGAAGTTGGGCTGGGACAGGGGTCCTACGAGCAGTACTTC. It encodes CASSEVGLGQGSYEQYF.

The chain recombines TRBV6-5 with TRBJ2-5; 8 positions agree with TRBD1. Germline V gene sequence: CDR1 MNHEY, CDR2 SVGAGI. The CDR3 is made up of 15 amino acids. The J segment lost 4 bases and the V segment lost 5 bases, leaving 9 bases of the junction unmatched. The CDR3 here is CASSQQGGEGETQYF. The CDR3 DNA is TGTGCCAGCAGTCAACAGGGGGGCGAGGGAGAGACCCAGTACTTC.

The chain links TRBV13 to TRBJ2-1, with no clear D. Germline V lookup: CDR1 PRHDT, CDR2 FYEKMQ (reference sequence). V was trimmed by 4 bases and J by 9 bases, leaving 13 bases between them. The CDR3 totals 13 residues. In nucleotides, the CDR3 is TGTGCCAGCAGCTCCGTCGCCCGAGTTGAGCAGTTCTTC. Protein: CASSSVARVEQFF.